These T cell receptor beta chains were read from a single sample in a study of graft-versus-host responses after intestinal transplantation. The protocol was immunoSEQ multiplex PCR, while the TCRdb copy is restricted to in-frame clones and leaves out a portion. The sample has more than 90,000 clones, 85% to 95% seen once. Their target antigens are unknown. Sequencing was performed on unstimulated CD4+ T cells sorted from spleen or lymph node cells, taken before transplant. Receptors were obtained from a human donor who was the organ donor for an intestinal transplant. CDR3s include the opening cysteine and the closing phenylalanine or tryptophan. The D gene is left open where the match is weak. A row's size may be missing; if present it is once, few, many or a size class.

cdr3_length d_call clone_size j_call v_call cdr3_aa cdr3_nt
15 TRBD2 once TRBJ2-1 TRBV19 CASSAQRGSYNEQFF TGTGCCAGTAGTGCCCAGCGGGGCTCCTACAATGAGCAGTTCTTC
13 . . TRBJ2-3 TRBV28 CASSQASTDTQYF TGTGCCAGCTCACAGGCCAGCACAGATACGCAGTATTTT
13 . . TRBJ1-1 TRBV13 CASSGGSVAKAFF TGTGCCAGCAGCGGGGGGTCAGTTGCCAAAGCTTTCTTT
15 TRBD2 . TRBJ2-7 TRBV19 CASSRTSGSSYEQYF TGTGCCAGTAGTCGGACTAGCGGGAGCTCCTACGAGCAGTACTTC
13 TRBD2 . TRBJ2-3 TRBV5-1 CASRAGGPDTQYF TGCGCCAGCAGAGCGGGAGGGCCAGATACGCAGTATTTT
13 . . TRBJ1-4 TRBV7-2 CASSLARGEKLFF TGTGCCAGCAGCTTAGCGCGGGGTGAAAAACTGTTTTTT
11 . . TRBJ2-1 TRBV20-1 CSEKGSNEQFF TGCAGTGAGAAGGGATCCAATGAGCAGTTCTTC
14 . . TRBJ2-7 TRBV6-1 CASSDRTVAYEQYF TGTGCCAGCAGTGATCGGACAGTGGCCTACGAGCAGTACTTC
15 TRBD2 . TRBJ2-3 TRBV28 CASSLAGVKTDTQYF TGTGCCAGCAGTTTAGCGGGAGTTAAAACAGATACGCAGTATTTT
16 . few TRBJ1-3 TRBV10-3 CAISEMGGSSGNTIYF TGTGCCATCAGTGAGATGGGGGGCTCTTCAGGAAACACCATATATTTT
13 . . TRBJ1-2 TRBV6-1 CASSRIGAFGYTF TGTGCCAGCAGTCGTATAGGGGCGTTTGGCTACACCTTC
11 . . TRBJ2-1 TRBV5-1 CASSETGEQFF TGCGCCAGCAGCGAGACGGGTGAGCAGTTCTTC
15 TRBD2 . TRBJ2-7 TRBV10-3 CAISSTSGSGYEQYF TGTGCCATCAGCTCGACTAGCGGGAGTGGCTACGAGCAGTACTTC
13 . . TRBJ2-3 TRBV5-1 CASSLGGTDTQYF TGCGCCAGCAGCTTGGGGGGCACAGATACGCAGTATTTT
14 TRBD1 . TRBJ2-3 TRBV19 CASSTGEPTDTQYF TGTGCCAGTAGCACAGGGGAACCCACAGATACGCAGTATTTT
17 TRBD2 . TRBJ2-7 TRBV4-1 CASSQDWPSGIPYEQYF TGCGCCAGCAGCCAAGATTGGCCTAGCGGGATACCCTACGAGCAGTACTTC
14 . . TRBJ2-1 TRBV6-6 CASSPSGQRNEQFF TGTGCCAGCAGTCCCAGCGGCCAAAGGAATGAGCAGTTCTTC
15 . . TRBJ2-1 TRBV25-1 CASSDARYSYNEQFF TGTGCCAGCAGTGATGCCCGTTACTCCTACAATGAGCAGTTCTTC
14 . . TRBJ1-4 TRBV7-6 CASSPFGGGEKLFF TGTGCCAGCAGCCCGTTCGGGGGCGGCGAAAAACTGTTTTTT
13 TRBD2 . TRBJ2-3 TRBV30 CAWRRRGSDTQYF TGTGCCTGGAGGAGGCGGGGGTCAGATACGCAGTATTTT
14 . . TRBJ2-5 TRBV18 CASSPPSAPETQYF TGTGCCAGCTCACCTCCTAGCGCCCCAGAGACCCAGTACTTC
16 TRBD2 . TRBJ2-7 TRBV7-8 CASSLGTSGRTYEQYF TGTGCCAGCAGCTTAGGGACTAGCGGGAGGACCTACGAGCAGTACTTC
17 TRBD1 . TRBJ1-2 TRBV19 CASSPVTGGYESYGYTF TGTGCCAGTAGTCCTGTGACAGGGGGCTACGAGAGCTATGGCTACACCTTC
17 TRBD2 . TRBJ2-1 TRBV18 CASSLRLAGGSYNEQFF TGTGCCAGCTCACTGAGACTAGCGGGGGGCTCCTACAATGAGCAGTTCTTC
14 . . TRBJ2-2 TRBV2 CASSDDSHTGELFF TGTGCCAGCAGTGATGACAGTCACACCGGGGAGCTGTTTTTT
12 . . TRBJ2-4 TRBV6-5 CAAQVAKNIQYF TGTGCCGCACAAGTAGCCAAAAACATTCAGTACTTC
15 . . TRBJ2-3 TRBV18 CASSPPQGSTDTQYF TGTGCCAGCTCACCACCCCAGGGAAGCACAGATACGCAGTATTTT
15 . . TRBJ2-5 TRBV11-2 CASSFAGVLQETQYF TGTGCCAGCAGCTTTGCCGGGGTACTTCAAGAGACCCAGTACTTC
13 . once TRBJ1-1 TRBV5-5 CASSITVTLEAFF TGTGCCAGCAGCATAACAGTCACCCTTGAAGCTTTCTTT
11 . few TRBJ2-7 TRBV6-1 CASRGYYEQYF TGTGCCAGCAGGGGATACTACGAGCAGTACTTC
17 TRBD1 once TRBJ2-3 TRBV15 CATSIRNTGTGGDTQYF TGTGCCACCAGCATAAGAAACACCGGGACAGGGGGAGATACGCAGTATTTT